These T cell receptor beta chains were read from a single sample in a study of cytomegalovirus exposure and HLA in healthy donors. Sequenced by immunoSEQ multiplex PCR; TCRdb stores in-frame clones only, minus some. The table lists 250,000 to 350,000 clones, over 70% of them singletons, with less than 0.4% in the top ten. Material for sequencing was PBMCs. Receptor source: a girl aged 2 to 9 in good health and CMV-seronegative. Both conserved end residues are part of each CDR3. A D gene is named only where the DNA matches it firmly. The size of a clone is reported for some rows only, either as once, few or many, or as a class for expanded clones.

d_gene	j_gene	abundance	v_gene	CDR3aa	CDR3nt
NA	TRBJ1-2	NA	TRBV29-1	CSVGRAVNYGYTF	TGCAGCGTTGGCCGTGCGGTTAACTATGGCTACACCTTC
NA	TRBJ1-6	once	TRBV10-3	CAADPWGIAAGDTNSPLHF	TGTGCCGCCGACCCGTGGGGTATCGCCGCGGGAGACACGAATTCACCCCTCCACTTT
NA	TRBJ2-5	few	TRBV18	CASSPLRWGDSNQETQYF	TGTGCCAGCTCACCACTGAGGTGGGGGGACAGCAACCAAGAGACCCAGTACTTC
TRBD1	TRBJ2-7	NA	TRBV5-1	CASSSGQGPYEQYF	TGCGCCAGCAGCTCCGGACAGGGACCCTACGAGCAGTACTTC
NA	TRBJ2-1	NA	TRBV5-1	CASSLAQSEQFF	TGCGCCAGCAGCTTGGCGCAGTCCGAGCAGTTCTTC
NA	TRBJ2-7	NA	TRBV6-5	CASSPPGQPEQYF	TGTGCCAGCAGTCCGCCGGGACAACCTGAGCAGTACTTC
NA	TRBJ2-1	few	TRBV6-1	CASSDTDGTYNEQFF	TGTGCCAGCAGCGATACCGACGGGACCTACAATGAGCAGTTCTTC
NA	TRBJ1-4	few	TRBV7-9	CASSLDTGSNEKLFF	TGTGCCAGCAGCTTAGATACAGGGTCGAATGAAAAACTGTTTTTT
NA	TRBJ2-3	NA	TRBV7-8	CASSLGVDTQYF	TGTGCCAGCAGTCTAGGGGTAGATACGCAGTATTTT
NA	TRBJ1-2	NA	TRBV19	CASSPTGHGYTF	TGTGCCAGTAGTCCAACAGGGCACGGCTACACCTTC
NA	TRBJ1-1	NA	TRBV27	CASSLRITGQTELNTEAFF	TGTGCCAGCAGTTTAAGGATAACAGGACAGACTGAGTTGAACACTGAAGCTTTCTTT